This T cell receptor beta chain was profiled in a study of Ad26.COV2.S vaccination and SARS-CoV-2 variants. On the study more broadly: Ad26.COV2.S, an intramuscular injection, was given once or twice 56 days apart. Points from the study as a whole: After vaccination, substantial breadth of spike-specific CD8+ and CD4+ responses was reported. Placebo recipients trailed vaccine recipients in spike-specific TCR breadth.

The assay was immunoSEQ multiplex PCR, and TCRdb's table has in-frame clones only and misses some. Of around 400,000 clones listed, approximately 90% were seen once; the top ten hold 1.5% to 2%. Treatment meaning: some 20 received Ad26.COV2.S at low or high dose, single or two shots; five or six received placebo; per-sample allocation not given. Sampling was performed 63 days after the first vaccine or placebo injection. Immunization relied on an Ad26 vector, which expressed Wuhan-strain SARS-CoV-2 spike. The ends lost 5 bases at V and 10 bases at J; junction bases unmatched: 8. Germline V gene data show CDR1 as MDHEN and CDR2 as SYDVKM. The CDR3 contains 13 residues. Worth noting for this clone: What it recognizes is unknown.

V and J are TRBV28 and TRBJ1-5; 7 nucleotides match TRBD1. Specimen: peripheral blood, collected in a trial of Ad26.COV2.S vaccine versus placebo. This TCR derives from a person aged 18 to 59 who received the Ad26.COV2.S COVID-19 vaccine or a placebo. The CDR3 here is CASSRTGVVPQHF. Written as DNA, the CDR3 is TGTGCCAGCAGTCGTACAGGGGTGGTACCCCAGCATTTT.